Given below is one TCR beta chain in context. Antigen unknown. This sample was taken from a study of cytomegalovirus exposure and HLA in healthy donors. General study results and limits: Reports indicate that TCR beta sequences accurately predicted the HLA-A and HLA-B alleles of most subjects. V- and J-gene trimming of TCR beta was linked (in a later analysis) to a missense DCLRE1C variant.

Primers: 60 Vbeta forward and 13 Jbeta reverse. Generated by immunoSEQ multiplex PCR, the TCRdb table keeps only in-frame clones and is missing some. Among about 130,000 clones listed, 83% were seen once. V was clipped by 0 bases and J by 9 bases, with 9 bases between them. The CDR3 length is 13 residues. Germline-derived CDR1 and CDR2 are MNHEY and SVGAGI. The TCR was taken from a girl aged 2 to 9 in good health and CMV-seronegative. The sequencing sample was made of PBMCs. V is TRBV6-5 and J is TRBJ2-1; D is unclear. Here the CDR3 DNA reads TGTGCCAGCAGTTACTCGAGGTGGGTTGAGCAGTTCTTC. This gives the protein CASSYSRWVEQFF.